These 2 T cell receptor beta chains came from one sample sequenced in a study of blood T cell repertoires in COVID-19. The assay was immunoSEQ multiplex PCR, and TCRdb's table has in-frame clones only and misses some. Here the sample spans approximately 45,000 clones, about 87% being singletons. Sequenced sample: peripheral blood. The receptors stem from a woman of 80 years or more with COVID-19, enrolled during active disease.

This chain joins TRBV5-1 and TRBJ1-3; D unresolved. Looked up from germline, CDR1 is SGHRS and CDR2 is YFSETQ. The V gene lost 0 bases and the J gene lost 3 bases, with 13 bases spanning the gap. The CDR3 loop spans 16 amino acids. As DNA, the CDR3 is TGCGCCAGCAGCTTGGACCGACATTCGATTGGAAACACCATATATTTT. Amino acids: CASSLDRHSIGNTIYF.

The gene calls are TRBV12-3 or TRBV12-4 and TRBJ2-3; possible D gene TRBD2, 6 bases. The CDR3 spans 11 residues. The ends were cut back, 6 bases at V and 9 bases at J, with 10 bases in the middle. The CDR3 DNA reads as TGTGCCAGCAGAGGGACTTTCACGCAGTATTTT. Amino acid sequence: CASRGTFTQYF.